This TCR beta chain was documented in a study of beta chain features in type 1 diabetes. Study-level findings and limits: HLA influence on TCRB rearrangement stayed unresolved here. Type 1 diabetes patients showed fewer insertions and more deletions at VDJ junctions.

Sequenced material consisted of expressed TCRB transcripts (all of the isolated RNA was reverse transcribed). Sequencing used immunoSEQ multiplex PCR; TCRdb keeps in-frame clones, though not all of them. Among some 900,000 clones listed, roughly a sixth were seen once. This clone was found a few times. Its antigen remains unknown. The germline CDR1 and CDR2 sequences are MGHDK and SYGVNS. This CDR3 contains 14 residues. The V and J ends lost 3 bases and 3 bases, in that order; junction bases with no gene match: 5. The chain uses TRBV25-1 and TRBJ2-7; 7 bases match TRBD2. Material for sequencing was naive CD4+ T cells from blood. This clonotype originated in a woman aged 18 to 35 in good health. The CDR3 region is CASSDLGGIYEQYF. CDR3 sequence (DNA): TGTGCCAGCAGTGATTTGGGGGGGATCTACGAGCAGTACTTC.